The 5 T cell receptor beta chains given below trace back to one sample, sequenced in a study of metastatic and nonmetastatic thyroid tumors. Until they underwent thyroid surgery, no patient had received any treatment. TCRdb re-called the PCR reads via MiXCR. The sample includes tens of thousands of clones, 18% of them seen just once. The sequenced sample was adjacent normal tissue. The source of these receptors is a male donor with papillary thyroid cancer or a benign thyroid nodule (not recorded which). Some clones in this sample may be carry-over from other donors' samples.

Ten or more counts support this clone. This rearrangement joins TRBV30 to TRBJ1-1; D remains unclear. Germline CDR1 and CDR2: GTSNPN and SVGIG (reference sequence). The V end lost 4 bases, the J end lost 2 bases, and 11 bases lay between the germline ends. This CDR3 is 13 amino acids long. The CDR3 spells CAWKDGRNTEAFF. CDR3 bases: TGTGCCTGGAAGGACGGGAGAAACACTGAAGCTTTCTTT.

At least ten counts were recorded for this clone. The V gene is TRBV20-1, the J gene TRBJ1-5, with a tentative D call TRBD1 (5 bases). The V and J ends lost 4 bases and 9 bases respectively, with 19 bases between them. The CDR3 totals 14 residues. From germline, CDR1 is DFQATT and CDR2 SNEGSKA (reference sequence). For the CDR3, the DNA is TGCAGTGCTACAGGACGGGACGGCCGTTTGCCCCAGCATTTT. It codes for CSATGRDGRLPQHF.

On this clone: A much larger clonotype is one base distant, so this may be a read error. The V and J genes are TRBV5-6 and TRBJ2-7; D tentatively fits TRBD1 or TRBD2 (5 bases each). This CDR3 region has 15 residues. Germline lookup yields CDR1 SGHDT and CDR2 YYEEEE. V shed 6 bases and J shed 3 bases, with 19 bases lying between them. The CDR3 DNA follows: TGTGCCAGCAACTTTAGCGTGGGGCCTTACTACGAGCAGTACTTC. It is translated as CASNFSVGPYYEQYF. The full variable domain, rest sourced from reference TRBV5-6 and TRBJ2-7, is DAGVTQSPTHLIKTRGQQVTLRCSPKSGHDTVSWYQQALGQGPQFIFQYYEEEERQRGNFPDRFSGHQFPNYSSELNVNALLLGDSALYLCASNFSVGPYYEQYFGPGTRLTVT.

V and J are TRBV20-1 and TRBJ2-6; TRBD2 matches at 7 bases. The CDR3 runs to 18 residues. V trimming: 1 base; J trimming: 0 bases; junction bases outside the gene matches: 9. In germline, CDR1 is DFQATT, CDR2 SNEGSKA (reference sequence). The CDR3 reads CSARGDSGSNSGANVLTF. CDR3 bases: TGCAGTGCTAGAGGAGATAGCGGGTCGAACTCTGGGGCCAACGTCCTGACTTTC.

This clone was counted many times. V is TRBV12-3 or TRBV12-4 and J is TRBJ2-6; tentative D call: TRBD2 (5 bases). The CDR3 is 15 amino acids. The ends were cut back, 7 bases at V and 1 base at J, with 11 bases in the middle. As DNA, the CDR3 is TGTGCCAGCACCCTAACGGGATCTGGGGCCAACGTCCTGACTTTC. This codes for CASTLTGSGANVLTF.